A selection of T cell receptor beta chains follows, all from one sample in a study of blood T cell repertoires in COVID-19. Sequenced by immunoSEQ multiplex PCR; TCRdb stores in-frame clones only, minus some. The sample carries about 43,000 clones, about 83% recorded once. The sequencing sample was made of peripheral blood. These receptors were obtained from a man older than 75 in a cohort sampled during active COVID-19. The CDR3 runs from the conserved cysteine through the conserved F or W. D genes are given only for firm matches. Only part of the rows carry a size: once, few, many, or a class if the clone is expanded.

size	V	D	J	CDR3	DNA
NA	TRBV9	TRBD1	TRBJ2-2	CASSPRGGADTGELFF	TGTGCCAGCAGCCCCCGAGGGGGCGCGGACACCGGGGAGCTGTTTTTT
NA	TRBV5-1	TRBD1	TRBJ2-1	CASSLGTGGRDEQFF	TGCGCCAGCAGCCTAGGGACAGGGGGCCGGGATGAGCAGTTCTTC
NA	TRBV10-2	NA	TRBJ2-4	CASPTRGAGKNIQYF	TGCGCCAGCCCCACCCGGGGGGCTGGCAAAAACATTCAGTACTTC
NA	TRBV27	NA	TRBJ2-2	CASRLERQGHTGELFF	TGTGCCAGCCGACTAGAGAGACAGGGACACACCGGGGAGCTGTTTTTT
NA	TRBV9	TRBD1	TRBJ1-4	CASSADRGGEKLFF	TGTGCCAGCAGTGCCGACAGGGGTGGTGAAAAACTGTTTTTT
once	TRBV7-8	TRBD1	TRBJ1-4	CASSFYTQPGQGESEKLFF	TGTGCCAGCAGCTTCTATACCCAACCCGGACAGGGAGAAAGTGAAAAACTGTTTTTT
NA	TRBV6-5	NA	TRBJ1-5	CASMRWGNQPQHF	TGTGCCAGCATGAGGTGGGGCAATCAGCCCCAGCATTTT
NA	TRBV29-1	NA	TRBJ2-5	CSVEFGAETQYF	TGCAGCGTTGAATTCGGTGCAGAGACCCAGTACTTC
NA	TRBV6-2/TRBV6-3	TRBD2	TRBJ2-7	CASSYGGGTLEQYF	TGTGCCAGCAGTTACGGCGGGGGGACCCTCGAGCAGTACTTC
NA	TRBV5-1	NA	TRBJ1-4	CASSPRGTTNEKLFF	TGCGCCAGCAGCCCCAGGGGAACAACTAATGAAAAACTGTTTTTT
NA	TRBV5-1	NA	TRBJ2-2	CASGRNTGELFF	TGCGCCAGCGGGAGAAACACCGGGGAGCTGTTTTTT
NA	TRBV28	TRBD1	TRBJ1-6	CASSPGPGQGRFSYNSPLHF	TGTGCCAGCAGCCCGGGCCCGGGACAGGGCCGGTTCTCCTATAATTCACCCCTCCACTTT
NA	TRBV27	NA	TRBJ2-1	CASVGDSYNEQFF	TGTGCCAGTGTAGGGGACTCCTACAATGAGCAGTTCTTC
NA	TRBV3-1/TRBV3-2	TRBD1	TRBJ1-3	CASSQGTDRGRSGNTIYF	TGTGCCAGCAGCCAAGGTACAGACAGGGGCCGCTCTGGAAACACCATATATTTT
NA	TRBV29-1	TRBD1	TRBJ1-3	CSARRETGAGNTIYF	TGCAGCGCTAGACGAGAGACAGGGGCAGGAAACACCATATATTTT
NA	TRBV6-5	NA	TRBJ2-7	CASSFGQHYEQYF	TGTGCCAGCAGTTTCGGACAGCACTACGAGCAGTACTTC
few	TRBV20-1	NA	TRBJ1-4	CSTFDYPKLFF	TGCAGTACATTCGACTATCCGAAACTGTTTTTT
NA	TRBV7-3	TRBD1	TRBJ2-1	CASSLPRQGARNEQFF	TGTGCCAGCAGCCTCCCGCGACAGGGGGCGCGTAATGAGCAGTTCTTC
NA	TRBV27	NA	TRBJ1-4	CASRGSAGRSEKLFF	TGTGCCAGCAGAGGTAGTGCAGGGAGGAGTGAAAAACTGTTTTTT
NA	TRBV11-2	NA	TRBJ2-7	CASSPPVRRVPYEQYF	TGTGCCAGCAGCCCCCCGGTGCGGAGGGTCCCCTACGAGCAGTACTTC
NA	TRBV5-4	NA	TRBJ1-5	CASSLAEQGNQPQHF	TGTGCCAGCAGCTTGGCCGAGCAGGGCAATCAGCCCCAGCATTTT
NA	TRBV6-6	TRBD1	TRBJ1-5	CASSPQGEVEQPQHF	TGTGCCAGCAGTCCCCAGGGGGAAGTAGAGCAGCCCCAGCATTTT
NA	TRBV5-4	TRBD2	TRBJ2-1	CAAGPGGGYNEQFF	TGTGCCGCGGGCCCGGGAGGGGGTTACAATGAGCAGTTCTTC
NA	TRBV3-1/TRBV3-2	NA	TRBJ1-3	CASSQTKGAGNTIYF	TGTGCCAGCAGCCAAACCAAGGGGGCTGGAAACACCATATATTTT
NA	TRBV5-6	NA	TRBJ2-2	CASSFRGPGELFF	TGTGCCAGCAGCTTTAGAGGGCCCGGGGAGCTGTTTTTT
NA	TRBV2	TRBD2	TRBJ2-3	CASSGLAGDTDTQYF	TGTGCCAGCAGTGGTCTAGCGGGAGACACAGATACGCAGTATTTT